The text below deals with one T cell receptor beta chain. Its specificity is not known. This entry belongs to a study of beta chain features in type 1 diabetes. Turning to the study itself: The examined sorted cells totaled around 100 million across samples.

Study-level points and caveats: Patients with Type 1 diabetes showed moderately but significantly shorter TCRB CDR3s in all four CD4+ subsets.

Trimming took 3 bases from V and 2 from J, leaving 7 bases between them. This CDR3 is 14 amino acids long. Germline V gives CDR1 MNHEY, CDR2 SMNVEV (reference sequence). Since all of the isolated RNA was reverse transcribed, expressed TCRB transcripts were what got sequenced. The assay was immunoSEQ multiplex PCR, and TCRdb's table has in-frame clones only and misses some. The data show 600,000 to 700,000 clones, with roughly an eighth seen just once and roughly 0.11% held by the top ten. Populations isolated by sorting all had purity greater than 95%. Sequencing used naive CD4+ T cells from blood. The TCR sequence derives from a man aged 25 to 40 with type 1 diabetes. V is TRBV27 and J is TRBJ1-4; D gene uncertain. In DNA form, the CDR3 reads TGTGCCAGCAGTTTGTACACCACTAATGAAAAACTGTTTTTT. It translates to CASSLYTTNEKLFF.